Ten or more counts support the clone carrying this T cell receptor (beta chain). This sample is part of a study of identical twins. TCRdb independently ran MiXCR on the 5' RACE reads; one entry per CDR3 protein. This sample has around 1.7 million distinct CDR3 sequences, with around 33% found just once. The receptor's source is a newborn girl in good health. Sequenced sample: cord blood.

CDR3 sequence (DNA): TGTGCCAGCAGCCCTCGGGACAGGGTCTACGAGCAGTACTTC. This codes for CASSPRDRVYEQYF. The chain joins TRBV13 to TRBJ2-7; 9 positions agree with TRBD1. V was clipped by 5 bases and J by 3 bases; unmatched bases: 5. CDR3 length: 14 amino acids. The germline V gene encodes CDR1 PRHDT and CDR2 FYEKMQ (reference sequence). Full variable domain (remainder filled in from reference TRBV13 and TRBJ2-7): AAGVIQSPRHLIKEKRETATLKCYPIPRHDTVYWYQQGPGQDPQFLISFYEKMQSDKGSIPDRFSAQQFSDYHSELNMSSLELGDSALYFCASSPRDRVYEQYFGPGTRLTVT.